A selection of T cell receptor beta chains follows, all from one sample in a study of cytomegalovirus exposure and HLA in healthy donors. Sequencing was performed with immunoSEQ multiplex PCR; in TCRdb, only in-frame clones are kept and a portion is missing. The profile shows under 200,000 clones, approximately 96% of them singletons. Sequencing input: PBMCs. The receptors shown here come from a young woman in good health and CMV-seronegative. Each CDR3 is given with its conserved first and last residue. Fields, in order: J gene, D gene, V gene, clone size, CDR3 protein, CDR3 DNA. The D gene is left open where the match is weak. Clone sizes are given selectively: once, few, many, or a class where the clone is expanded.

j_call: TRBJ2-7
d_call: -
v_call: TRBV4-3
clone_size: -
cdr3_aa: CASSQDDRSSYEQYF
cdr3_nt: TGCGCCAGCAGCCAAGATGACAGGAGCTCCTACGAGCAGTACTTC

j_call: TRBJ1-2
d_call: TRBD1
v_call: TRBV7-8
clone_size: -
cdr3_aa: CASSYSRGLGSGYYGYTF
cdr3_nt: TGTGCCAGCAGCTACTCTAGGGGGCTAGGCTCCGGCTACTATGGCTACACCTTC

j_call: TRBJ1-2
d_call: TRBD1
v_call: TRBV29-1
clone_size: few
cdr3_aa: CSVDGQGVYGYTF
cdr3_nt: TGCAGCGTTGACGGACAGGGGGTCTATGGCTACACCTTC

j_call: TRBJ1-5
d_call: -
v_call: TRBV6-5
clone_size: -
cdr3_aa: CASRPPGQSNQPQHF
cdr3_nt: TGTGCCAGCAGGCCCCCAGGGCAGAGCAATCAGCCCCAGCATTTT

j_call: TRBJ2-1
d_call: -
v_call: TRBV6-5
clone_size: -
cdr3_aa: CASSYDSYNEQFF
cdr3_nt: TGTGCCAGCAGTTACGACAGTTACAATGAGCAGTTCTTC

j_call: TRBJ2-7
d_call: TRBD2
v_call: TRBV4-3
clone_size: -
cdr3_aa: CASSPQPGTSEGQYF
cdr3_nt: TGCGCCAGCAGCCCGCAGCCCGGGACTAGCGAAGGACAGTACTTC

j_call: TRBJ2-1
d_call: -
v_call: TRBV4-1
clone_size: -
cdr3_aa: CASSQGTGKQFF
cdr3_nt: TGCGCCAGCAGCCAAGGCACGGGGAAGCAGTTCTTC

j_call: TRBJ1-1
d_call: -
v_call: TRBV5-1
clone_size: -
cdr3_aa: CASSSQGGGMNTEAFF
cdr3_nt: TGCGCCAGCAGCTCTCAGGGCGGTGGGATGAACACTGAAGCTTTCTTT

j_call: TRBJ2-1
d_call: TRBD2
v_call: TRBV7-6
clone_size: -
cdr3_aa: CASSSGGLAGTIYNEQFF
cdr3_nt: TGTGCCAGCAGCTCCGGGGGACTAGCGGGGACCATTTACAATGAGCAGTTCTTC

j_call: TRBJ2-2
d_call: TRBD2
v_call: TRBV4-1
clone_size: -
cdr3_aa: CASSQGLLAGGVNTGELFF
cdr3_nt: TGCGCCAGCAGCCAAGGGTTACTAGCGGGGGGGGTGAACACCGGGGAGCTGTTTTTT

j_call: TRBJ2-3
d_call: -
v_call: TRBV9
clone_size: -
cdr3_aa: CASSGAASTDTQYF
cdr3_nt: TGTGCCAGCAGCGGGGCAGCTAGCACAGATACGCAGTATTTT